A selection of T cell receptor beta chains follows, all from one sample in a study of cytomegalovirus exposure and HLA in healthy donors. Profiled with immunoSEQ multiplex PCR; TCRdb holds only in-frame clones, not every one. Among about 120,000 clones listed, 70% to 80% were seen once. The sample was PBMCs. The source of these receptors is a man aged 25-45 years in good health and CMV-seropositive. Each CDR3 is given with its conserved first and last residue. Each record gives: D gene, V gene, clone size, J gene, CDR3 DNA, CDR3 protein. D genes are given only for firm matches. The size field is filled for only some rows; it gives once, few, many or a size class.

d_gene: TRBD1; v_gene: TRBV11-3; abundance: .; j_gene: TRBJ2-1; CDR3nt: TGTGCCAGCAGCGAGGGACAGTGGCTTGAGCAGTTCTTC; CDR3aa: CASSEGQWLEQFF
d_gene: TRBD2; v_gene: TRBV5-1; abundance: .; j_gene: TRBJ2-5; CDR3nt: TGCGCCAGCAGCTTAGTAGCGGGGCGGGAGACCCAGTACTTC; CDR3aa: CASSLVAGRETQYF
d_gene: .; v_gene: TRBV9; abundance: .; j_gene: TRBJ1-4; CDR3nt: TGTGCCAGCAGCGTAACGGGTAATGAAAAACTGTTTTTT; CDR3aa: CASSVTGNEKLFF
d_gene: .; v_gene: TRBV18; abundance: .; j_gene: TRBJ2-4; CDR3nt: TGTGCCAGCTCGGAGGGGGCGGCAAAAAACATTCAGTACTTC; CDR3aa: CASSEGAAKNIQYF
d_gene: TRBD1; v_gene: TRBV7-9; abundance: .; j_gene: TRBJ1-1; CDR3nt: TGTGCCAGCAGCCAATTGACAGGGGAGAACACTGAAGCTTTCTTT; CDR3aa: CASSQLTGENTEAFF
d_gene: .; v_gene: TRBV7-3; abundance: few; j_gene: TRBJ2-7; CDR3nt: TGTGCCAGCAGCTTAGACAGCTCCTACGAGCAGTACTTC; CDR3aa: CASSLDSSYEQYF
d_gene: .; v_gene: TRBV7-9; abundance: .; j_gene: TRBJ2-3; CDR3nt: TGTGCCAGCAGCCCGTCTAGCAGCGCTAGCACAGATACGCAGTATTTT; CDR3aa: CASSPSSSASTDTQYF
d_gene: .; v_gene: TRBV6-5; abundance: .; j_gene: TRBJ2-7; CDR3nt: TGTGCCAGCAGTTATGCTTCTATTCCGGGGGCCTACGAGCAGTACTTC; CDR3aa: CASSYASIPGAYEQYF
d_gene: .; v_gene: TRBV30; abundance: .; j_gene: TRBJ2-3; CDR3nt: TGTGCCTGGAGTGTACTGTATCACGGAGATACGCAGTATTTT; CDR3aa: CAWSVLYHGDTQYF
d_gene: TRBD2; v_gene: TRBV9; abundance: few; j_gene: TRBJ2-7; CDR3nt: TGTGCCAGCAGCCCTCGTTCGATTGCTAGCGGCTCCTACGAGCAGTACTTC; CDR3aa: CASSPRSIASGSYEQYF
d_gene: .; v_gene: TRBV9; abundance: .; j_gene: TRBJ1-3; CDR3nt: TGTGCCAGCAGCGTAGATGACAGAGTCTCTGGAAACACCATATATTTT; CDR3aa: CASSVDDRVSGNTIYF
d_gene: .; v_gene: TRBV29-1; abundance: .; j_gene: TRBJ2-4; CDR3nt: TGCAGCGTTGAAGATCAGGGTTCCAAAAACATTCAGTACTTT; CDR3aa: CSVEDQGSKNIQYF
d_gene: TRBD1; v_gene: TRBV5-1; abundance: .; j_gene: TRBJ2-3; CDR3nt: TGCGCCAGCAGCTTAAGGACAGGGGGAACAGATACGCAGTATTTT; CDR3aa: CASSLRTGGTDTQYF
d_gene: TRBD1; v_gene: TRBV2; abundance: .; j_gene: TRBJ1-2; CDR3nt: TGTGCCAGCAGTAGCAGGGGGCGCGCATGGGGCTACACCTTC; CDR3aa: CASSSRGRAWGYTF
d_gene: .; v_gene: TRBV4-3; abundance: .; j_gene: TRBJ1-1; CDR3nt: TGCGCCAGCACCATTAGACGGGGGAGCACTGAAGCTTTCTTT; CDR3aa: CASTIRRGSTEAFF
d_gene: .; v_gene: TRBV15; abundance: .; j_gene: TRBJ2-3; CDR3nt: TGTGCCACCGGTAGGGGGAGCCCAGATACGCAGTATTTT; CDR3aa: CATGRGSPDTQYF
d_gene: TRBD1; v_gene: TRBV6-1; abundance: few; j_gene: TRBJ2-7; CDR3nt: TGTGCCAGCAGTGAGGGACAGGGTGGCTCCTACGAGCAGTACTTC; CDR3aa: CASSEGQGGSYEQYF
d_gene: .; v_gene: TRBV20-1; abundance: .; j_gene: TRBJ2-3; CDR3nt: TGCAGTGCTAGGGGGCCCGGTACGCAGTATTTT; CDR3aa: CSARGPGTQYF
d_gene: .; v_gene: TRBV9; abundance: .; j_gene: TRBJ2-1; CDR3nt: TGTGCCAGCAGCGTTCGACTCGGAGACAATGAGCAGTTCTTC; CDR3aa: CASSVRLGDNEQFF
d_gene: TRBD1; v_gene: TRBV5-4; abundance: .; j_gene: TRBJ1-3; CDR3nt: TGTGCCAGCAGCTTGGCGGGACAGGGGGCGGTTGGAGACACCATATATTTT; CDR3aa: CASSLAGQGAVGDTIYF
d_gene: .; v_gene: TRBV4-3; abundance: .; j_gene: TRBJ1-2; CDR3nt: TGCGCCAGCAGCCACGAGGACAGATTCTATGGCTACACCTTC; CDR3aa: CASSHEDRFYGYTF
d_gene: .; v_gene: TRBV18; abundance: .; j_gene: TRBJ2-2; CDR3nt: TGTGCCAGCTCACCCCCCCCCGCGAACACCGGGGAGCTGTTTTTT; CDR3aa: CASSPPPANTGELFF
d_gene: .; v_gene: TRBV30; abundance: .; j_gene: TRBJ1-1; CDR3nt: TGTGCCTGGAGTGTACAGGGGAACACTGAAGCTTTCTTT; CDR3aa: CAWSVQGNTEAFF
d_gene: .; v_gene: TRBV7-2; abundance: .; j_gene: TRBJ1-2; CDR3nt: TGTGCCAGCAGCTTACCCCTACAGAGCAACTATGGCTACACCTTC; CDR3aa: CASSLPLQSNYGYTF
d_gene: .; v_gene: TRBV4-1; abundance: .; j_gene: TRBJ1-1; CDR3nt: TGCGCCAGCAGCCAGGGGGGGTACAACACTGAAGCTTTCTTT; CDR3aa: CASSQGGYNTEAFF
d_gene: TRBD1; v_gene: TRBV5-1; abundance: .; j_gene: TRBJ1-2; CDR3nt: TGCGCCAGCAGCTCAGGACAGGTCCAGGGCTACACCTTC; CDR3aa: CASSSGQVQGYTF
d_gene: .; v_gene: TRBV7-9; abundance: .; j_gene: TRBJ2-5; CDR3nt: TGTGCCAGCAGCTTAGGGGCGGGCGAAGGGGAGACCCAGTACTTC; CDR3aa: CASSLGAGEGETQYF
d_gene: .; v_gene: TRBV6-6; abundance: .; j_gene: TRBJ1-3; CDR3nt: TGTGCCAGCGGGGGGTACAGAAACACCATATATTTT; CDR3aa: CASGGYRNTIYF
d_gene: .; v_gene: TRBV4-1; abundance: .; j_gene: TRBJ2-5; CDR3nt: TGCGCCAGCAGCCAAGTAGTCGGGATTTACCAAGAGACCCAGTACTTC; CDR3aa: CASSQVVGIYQETQYF
d_gene: .; v_gene: TRBV6-5; abundance: .; j_gene: TRBJ2-7; CDR3nt: TGTGCCAGCAGTGGGGCACTCTACGAGCAGTACTTC; CDR3aa: CASSGALYEQYF